A selection of T cell receptor beta chains follows, all from one sample in a study of blood T cell repertoires in COVID-19. Measured with immunoSEQ multiplex PCR; TCRdb has only the in-frame clones, and not every one. The sample has 150,000 to 200,000 clones; just over 85% are singletons. Sequences were obtained from PBMCs or T cells enriched from blood (not recorded which). The receptor set was obtained from a woman aged 18 to 35 who had recovered from COVID-19. CDR3s include the opening cysteine and the closing phenylalanine or tryptophan. The order of the fields is J gene, clone size, D gene, V gene, CDR3 protein, CDR3 DNA. The D gene is left open where the match is weak. A row's size may be missing; if present it is once, few, many or a size class.

>TRBJ1-4|once|TRBD1|TRBV5-5
CASSLDPGQGVEKLFF
TGTGCCAGCAGCTTAGACCCGGGACAGGGAGTAGAAAAACTGTTTTTT
>TRBJ1-1|-|TRBD1|TRBV29-1
CSVDFTTGDLMNTEAFF
TGCAGCGTTGACTTCACAACAGGGGACCTCATGAACACTGAAGCTTTCTTT
>TRBJ2-7|-|TRBD1|TRBV19
CASKGTGTGSTYEQYF
TGTGCCAGTAAGGGAACCGGGACAGGGTCAACCTACGAGCAGTACTTC
>TRBJ2-5|-|-|TRBV13
CASSYRGGETQYF
TGTGCCAGCTCCTACAGGGGAGGAGAGACCCAGTACTTC
>TRBJ1-1|-|-|TRBV6-2/TRBV6-3
CASSYFQSEAFF
TGTGCCAGCAGTTATTTTCAATCAGAAGCTTTCTTT
>TRBJ1-2|-|-|TRBV18
CASSSDMDYGYTF
TGTGCCAGCTCTTCGGACATGGACTATGGCTACACCTTC
>TRBJ1-5|once|-|TRBV12-1
CASSFEGQGDQPQHF
TGTGCCAGCAGCTTTGAGGGACAGGGAGATCAGCCCCAGCATTTT
>TRBJ2-1|-|-|TRBV20-1
CSARGGAEQFF
TGCAGTGCTAGAGGCGGCGCTGAGCAGTTCTTC
>TRBJ2-2|-|-|TRBV6-5
CASKTQNTGELFF
TGTGCCAGCAAGACACAGAACACCGGGGAGCTGTTTTTT
>TRBJ2-3|-|TRBD2|TRBV5-1
CASSLPTSGHTDTQYF
TGCGCCAGCAGCTTGCCTACTAGCGGGCACACAGATACGCAGTATTTT
>TRBJ1-2|-|TRBD1|TRBV5-1
CASSLEGTGIYGYTF
TGCGCCAGCAGCTTAGAAGGGACAGGAATCTACGGCTACACCTTC
>TRBJ2-7|once|-|TRBV5-6
CASSLVAGGEQYF
TGTGCCAGCAGCTTGGTGGCCGGGGGCGAGCAGTACTTC
>TRBJ2-5|-|TRBD1|TRBV6-5
CASSPDRVETQYF
TGTGCCAGCAGTCCAGACAGGGTAGAGACCCAGTACTTC
>TRBJ1-1|-|-|TRBV3-1/TRBV3-2
CASSLRQGKAFF
TGTGCCAGCAGCCTAAGGCAGGGCAAAGCTTTCTTT
>TRBJ1-5|-|TRBD1|TRBV24-1
CATSDQDRGYDQPQHF
TGTGCCACCAGTGACCAAGACAGGGGGTACGATCAGCCCCAGCATTTT
>TRBJ1-1|-|TRBD1|TRBV30
CAWSGDRETEAFF
TGTGCCTGGAGCGGGGACAGGGAAACTGAAGCTTTCTTT
>TRBJ2-1|-|TRBD2|TRBV5-1
CASRLAGGNEQFF
TGCGCCAGCAGGTTAGCGGGAGGCAATGAGCAGTTCTTC
>TRBJ1-1|-|TRBD1|TRBV4-2
CASSQDPPGTGGYTEAFF
TGTGCCAGCAGCCAAGATCCCCCCGGGACAGGGGGGTACACTGAAGCTTTCTTT
>TRBJ1-1|once|-|TRBV10-2
CASSEVANTEAFF
TGCGCCAGCAGTGAGGTGGCGAACACTGAAGCTTTCTTT
>TRBJ1-1|-|-|TRBV28
CASRLPGETEAFF
TGTGCCAGCAGACTACCGGGGGAGACTGAAGCTTTCTTT
>TRBJ2-7|few|-|TRBV20-1
CSASVGSYEQYF
TGCAGTGCAAGTGTCGGTTCCTACGAGCAGTACTTC
>TRBJ2-3|-|TRBD2|TRBV7-9
CASRLTGGTDTQYF
TGTGCCAGCAGACTGACGGGGGGAACAGATACGCAGTATTTT
>TRBJ1-5|-|-|TRBV7-9
CASSLAREGRNQPQHF
TGTGCCAGCAGCTTAGCGCGGGAGGGCAGAAATCAGCCCCAGCATTTT
>TRBJ1-1|-|-|TRBV4-1
CASSQDEGLNTEAFF
TGCGCCAGCAGCCAAGATGAGGGTCTGAACACTGAAGCTTTCTTT
>TRBJ2-7|-|-|TRBV9
CASSASPTYEQYF
TGTGCCAGCAGCGCCTCCCCCACATACGAGCAGTACTTC
>TRBJ2-2|-|TRBD1|TRBV25-1
CASSEFPDRGPTGELFF
TGTGCCAGCAGTGAATTCCCGGACAGGGGGCCAACCGGGGAGCTGTTTTTT
>TRBJ1-5|-|TRBD1|TRBV7-9
CASSLTGVNQPQHF
TGTGCCAGCAGCTTAACAGGGGTCAATCAGCCCCAGCATTTT
>TRBJ1-1|-|TRBD1|TRBV2
CASSVGTASEAFF
TGTGCCAGCAGTGTCGGGACAGCCTCTGAAGCTTTCTTT
>TRBJ2-2|-|-|TRBV5-6
CASSWRTGFGGELFF
TGTGCCAGCAGCTGGCGGACGGGGTTTGGCGGGGAGCTGTTTTTT
>TRBJ2-3|-|TRBD1|TRBV6-1
CASSGGSPGTGTDTQYF
TGTGCCAGCAGTGGGGGGTCTCCCGGGACAGGGACAGATACGCAGTATTTT
>TRBJ1-1|-|TRBD1|TRBV28
CASSRSDRALAFF
TGTGCCAGCAGTCGGTCAGACAGGGCTCTGGCTTTCTTT